This TCR beta chain was identified in a study of cytomegalovirus exposure and HLA in healthy donors listed by TCRdb under 2017. In the study overall: According to an earlier analysis of several hundred of the donors, about 170 million T cells yielded 90 million to 130 million unique TCR beta sequences and approximately 280 Gb of sequence data. An early release that covered roughly 600 HLA-typed donors contained around 300 gigabases of sequencing data and about 93 million unique TCR sequences. Among the roughly 390 genotyped donors, around 79% belonged to the genetic ancestry cluster associated with self-reported Caucasian donors. The study aimed to test whether cataloging public T cell receptors could reveal signatures of past pathogen exposure. The study used immunosequencing to profile the T cell repertoires of several hundred subjects and linked those repertoires to cytomegalovirus serostatus. Along with the roughly 670-subject first cohort, a separate validation cohort of over a hundred different subjects was used. High-throughput TCR immunosequencing, statistical association of individual TCRs with disease status, and machine learning were combined to predict cytomegalovirus infection status. In a later analysis, previously published TCR beta repertoires from 600 to 850 donors were re-analyzed and high-resolution HLA genotyping was added so that TCR occurrence patterns could be studied. The later analysis used no new phenotypic data to find candidate immune exposures, relying instead on TCR beta sequences and their occurrence across donors. In an earlier analysis of 587 of the donors, high-throughput TCR beta sequencing was used to judge whether each TCR beta V gene segment behaved as functional or pseudogenic. Donor age, sex, ethnicity and CMV serostatus were collected together with the repertoire data. A later genetic analysis used genome-wide SNP genotypes for about three fifths of the 666 donors, treating that subset as a discovery cohort. Every repertoire in the discovery cohort had been generated on one and the same sequencing platform. HLA typing included class I and class II loci at four-digit resolution. The number of typed donors differed by locus: roughly 629-640 for A, B, C, DRB1 and DQB1; some 540 for DQA1; over 600 for DPA1; and roughly 450 for DPB1. A handful of DR-DQ haplotypes were handled as single units for association and clustering because linkage in the cohort was strong. Among about 370 genotyped donors of the cohort, an average of around 250,000 unique TCR beta nucleotide sequences was sequenced per donor, of which about 18% were non-productive. What the authors observed across the whole study: In a later analysis, most CMV-associated TCR beta chains were found to appear HLA-restricted, with HLA associations seemingly driven largely by CMV exposure. Linkage disequilibrium might explain the correlated functional status among segregating V segments, but an unknown experimental factor could not be excluded. A few of the identified cytomegalovirus-associated TCR beta chains were confirmed in vitro to be specific for cytomegalovirus antigens. Roughly uniform sequencing depth across donors was assumed in presence/absence analyses, although this assumption may not hold. A further reported finding was that TCR beta sequences accurately predicted the HLA-A and HLA-B alleles for most subjects in the first cohort. The only immune exposure information available for the cohort was CMV serostatus. The classifier was reported to diagnose cytomegalovirus status with high specificity and sensitivity in both the original cohort and the validation cohort. In this cohort, only TCR beta chains were sequenced, and detectable features were limited by the absence of alpha or paired-chain data. In a later genetic analysis, a missense DCLRE1C variant was associated with V-gene and J-gene trimming of TCR beta chains, and the association was replicated in an independent cohort. The earlier analysis of about 600 of the donors excluded around 17 rarely observed V segments, including chromosome 9 orphons, because counts were too low. A later analysis reported that several top co-occurrence clusters appeared linked to parvovirus B19, influenza, CMV and Epstein-Barr virus. Across donors, most TCR sequences were observed very rarely, whereas some public TCRs were present in many individuals. In an earlier analysis of around 600 of the donors, most TCR beta V segments were observed in productive rearrangements about 87% or about 30% of the time, broadly matching IMGT annotations. Strong co-occurrence of HLA alleles, especially DR and DQ, made assigning TCR associations to individual alleles difficult. HLA typing was unavailable for some donors at each locus, so association tests used only the typed subset. A later analysis associated 15,000 to 20,000 TCR beta sequences with specific HLA alleles at a false discovery rate of 0.05. In a later analysis, TCR association rates were found to vary across HLA loci, with the most associated TCRs seen for DRB1 alleles and the fewest for HLA-C alleles. Some IMGT-functional V segments, including TRBV6-2 and TRBV6-3, could not be told apart with the 87-base-pair reads, so those segments were excluded. In a later analysis, HLA-associated TCR beta chains showed more clonal expansion and lower generation probabilities than non-associated chains that were equally common. The sequencing pipeline was judged likely to have produced a cluster of highly shared sequence variants as a technical artifact. It was suggested by the authors that the approach could potentially be generalized to other disease states and immunological phenotypes. The study gave a list of around 170 TCR beta chains associated with cytomegalovirus. According to a later genetic analysis, donors in an Asian-associated ancestry cluster had fewer N-insertions in productive TCRs than the approximately 700-donor mean.

The cohort consisted of more than 650 healthy bone marrow donors. At the time of sampling, all cohort members were nominally healthy, though unrecorded immune exposures were likely present. The donor tested CMV seronegative, placing the donor among the 352 seronegative members of the cohort. A peripheral blood sample was provided by each donor, and peripheral blood mononuclear cells were used for TCR beta sequencing. The Qiagen DNeasy Blood Extraction Kit was used to extract genomic DNA from the blood cell samples. The germline V end is reduced by 4 bases and the J end by 10 bases; junction bases left unmatched: 4. Based on the germline V gene, the CDR1 and CDR2 sequences are KGHSH and LQKENI. From the cysteine up to the phenylalanine, the CDR3 has a length of 12 residues. The DNA shown is the 36-base CDR3, in frame from base 1. Preparation of the library involved the immunoSEQ multiplex PCR assay. For the multiplex PCR, a mixture combining 60 forward primers for TCR Vbeta segments and 13 reverse primers for TCR Jbeta segments was used. The CDR3 region of rearranged TCR beta genes was amplified from genomic DNA by a multiplex PCR assay. On the Illumina HiSeq System, the amplified TCR beta libraries were sequenced as 87-base-pair reads. From the authors' description of their analysis: A later analysis tallied 75 million to 85 million unique TCR beta chains across the 666 repertoires, and about 10 million of those chains were shared by two or more donors. A nearest-neighbor algorithm error-corrected the raw reads and collapsed the reads into unique sequences, merging closely related sequences to remove PCR and sequencing errors. V, D and J gene segments were assigned by aligning CDR3 sequences to IMGT reference sequences. For a sequence to be retained, at least a six-nucleotide match to both a V gene segment and a J gene segment was required. Rearrangements were called productive when the CDR3 lacked stop codons and stayed in frame with V and J; all others were non-productive. CDR3 was defined by IMGT convention, running from the second conserved V-encoded cysteine to the conserved J-encoded phenylalanine. In an earlier analysis of around 640 of the donors, sequences lacking an unambiguous match to a single V gene segment were excluded. In an earlier analysis of 450 to 700 of the donors, V segments were called functional above 56.7% productive rearrangements and were called segregating when the between-donor standard deviation exceeded 5%. A statistical classification framework was built for diagnosing cytomegalovirus status from the catalog of TCR beta chain sequences. A later analysis assigned V and J genes by comparing TCR nucleotide sequences with IMGT/GENE-DB human TR gene sequences. A later analysis assigned CDR3 sequences and most-parsimonious VDJ recombination scenarios with the TCRdist pipeline. In a later analysis, every TCR beta chain was defined by the combination of its CDR3 amino acid sequence and its V-gene family, and reads without a unique V-gene family were dropped. In a later analysis, 450 to 600 highly shared, low-generation-probability nucleotide sequences were removed to address suspected cross-contamination and a sequencing artifact. A later analysis calculated a clonal expansion index for each public chain from normalized within-repertoire ranks of inferred template counts. In a later analysis, generation probabilities were computed using a VDJ recombination model fitted to out-of-frame rearrangements, and the results were checked against IGoR. Hypergeometric tests were used in a later analysis to score TCR-TCR, TCR-HLA and TCR-CMV co-occurrence, with a repertoire-size bias correction applied to the TCR pairs. In a later analysis, false discovery rates were estimated by permuting HLA or CMV assignments 20 times. In a later analysis, co-occurring TCRs were grouped using DBSCAN, and TCRdist sequence similarity was added for clustering within HLA-allele-positive subsets. For co-occurrence clustering, repertoires with fewer than 30,000 or more than 120,000 public chains were excluded, along with roughly 5 repertoires with anomalous nucleotide sharing. TCRdb mirrors the immuneACCESS table, restricted to in-frame sequences. Some clones are absent from its copies; in checked studies, under half trace to an unresolved V gene, and the reason for the others is unknown. The V and J calls and the clone size are those of that table, but D and trimming were determined from the DNA. The sample table contains some 170,000 clones; only one count was recorded for about four fifths of them. The ten largest clones add up to about 4.3% of the sample.

Comments on this clone: This receptor's antigen is unknown. Qualities for individual bases were not recorded, and no much larger clone is one base off.

The specimen sequenced was PBMCs. The receptor chain draws on TRBV18 and TRBJ1-2, with TRBD1 matching 9 junction bases. The source is a man aged 25 to 40 in good health and CMV-seronegative. DNA sequence: TGTGCCAGCTCACGGGACAGGGAGTTCTACACCTTC. Protein translation: CASSRDREFYTF.